A selection of T cell receptor beta chains follows, all from one sample in a study of blood T cells in healthy people across ages. TCRdb independently ran MiXCR on the 5' RACE reads; one entry per CDR3 protein. Here the sample spans some 1,000,000 distinct CDR3 sequences, about 25% being singletons. This same sample was also part of a study on T cells of mothers and their children.

The sample comprised blood. The receptors were gathered from a girl between 2 and 10 years old in good health. CDR3s include the opening cysteine and the closing phenylalanine or tryptophan. The D gene is left open where the match is weak. The listing skips clone size in some rows; elsewhere it reads once, few, many or a size class.

>TRBV4-1|TRBJ2-5|.|.
TGCGCCAGCAGCCAAGCGACAGTGGAGACCCAGTACTTC
CASSQATVETQYF
>TRBV28|TRBJ1-4|.|.
TGTGCCAGCAGTTTGATATCTGGGAATGAAAAACTGTTTTTT
CASSLISGNEKLFF
>TRBV5-4|TRBJ2-1|.|few
TGTGCCAGCAGAAACCAGCGAACCTCCTACAATGAGCAGTTCTTC
CASRNQRTSYNEQFF
>TRBV4-2|TRBJ2-7|TRBD2|.
TGTGCCAGCAGCGCCACCCTAGCGGGGGGTATCTCCTACGAGCAGTACTTC
CASSATLAGGISYEQYF
>TRBV3-1|TRBJ1-2|.|few
TGTGCCAGCAGCCAATCAGTCTATGGCTACACCTTC
CASSQSVYGYTF
>TRBV25-1|TRBJ2-7|.|.
TGTGCCAGCAGTGATCCGCTTCAGGGTCACGAGCAGTACTTC
CASSDPLQGHEQYF
>TRBV28|TRBJ2-1|.|.
TGTGCCAGCATGCAGGGCTCCTACAATGAGCAGTTCTTC
CASMQGSYNEQFF
>TRBV12-3/TRBV12-4|TRBJ2-3|TRBD2|.
TGTGCCAGCAGCCTCTGGGGGGGGAAGAATACGCAGTATTTT
CASSLWGGKNTQYF
>TRBV7-2|TRBJ2-1|TRBD2|few
TGTGCCAGCAGCTTGGGGCCACTAGCGGAGTTTGTCAATGAGCAGTTCTTC
CASSLGPLAEFVNEQFF
>TRBV6-4|TRBJ2-3|.|.
TGTGCCAGCAGTGACCCCTGGGACGATACGCAGTATTTT
CASSDPWDDTQYF
>TRBV7-8|TRBJ1-4|.|.
TGTGCCAGCAGCTGGAGGGGGAGTGAAAAACTGTTTTTT
CASSWRGSEKLFF
>TRBV29-1|TRBJ2-7|.|.
TGCAGCGTTCGGGCAGACTCCTACGAGCAGTACTTC
CSVRADSYEQYF
>TRBV7-2|TRBJ2-6|.|few
TGTGCCAGCAGTAGGATCCTGTCTGGGGCCAACGTCCTGACTTTC
CASSRILSGANVLTF
>TRBV29-1|TRBJ2-7|.|.
TGCAGCGTTGTAGGGTTTTACTCCTACGAGCAGTACTTC
CSVVGFYSYEQYF
>TRBV20-1|TRBJ2-7|.|.
TGCAGTGCTAGTTCGCCTTCCTACGAGCAGTACTTC
CSASSPSYEQYF
>TRBV7-2|TRBJ2-7|.|.
TGTGCCAGCAGCTTAGGCCCCCAAAACTACGAGCAGTACTTC
CASSLGPQNYEQYF
>TRBV4-1|TRBJ2-1|TRBD2|.
TGCGCCAGCAGCCAAGGGACTAGCGCCTACAATGAGCAGTTCTTC
CASSQGTSAYNEQFF
>TRBV29-1|TRBJ2-7|TRBD1|.
TGCAGCGTGGGGACAGGGGAGGACGAGCAGTACTTC
CSVGTGEDEQYF
>TRBV20-1|TRBJ1-1|.|.
TGCAGTGCCCCCATATCGAGAGGCACTGAAGCTTTCTTT
CSAPISRGTEAFF
>TRBV20-1|TRBJ1-1|TRBD1|.
TGCAGTGCTAGACCTTTGGGAACAAGAGGGGGCCTCCGCAATCGGGGTGAAGCTTTCTTT
CSARPLGTRGGLRNRGEAFF
>TRBV4-3|TRBJ2-7|.|many
TGTGCCAGCAGCCAAGGCGTCGGCTACGAGCAGTACTTC
CASSQGVGYEQYF
>TRBV6-2/TRBV6-3|TRBJ2-2|TRBD1|.
TGTGCCACCCTGAAAGGGACAGGGCCGGCCGGGGAGCTGTTTTTT
CATLKGTGPAGELFF